This T cell receptor (beta chain) was recovered during a study of CD4+ T cells in melanoma. Comment on this clone: Its antigen is currently unknown.

Looked up from germline, CDR1 is MNHEY and CDR2 is SVGAGI. The CDR3 extends over 14 amino acids. After removal of 9 bases from V and 1 base from J, the junction contained 6 bases not matched to a gene. Study-wide points: Reportedly, melanoma neoantigen-specific CD4+ T cells showed varied differentiation states.

The assay was immunoSEQ multiplex PCR, and TCRdb's table has in-frame clones only and misses some. The repertoire has over 100,000 clones, 80% to 95% of them found once; the top ten carry 3.3%. V is TRBV6-5 and J is TRBJ2-1; 7 positions agree with TRBD2. Sequences were obtained from peripheral blood. This receptor was identified in a human donor with melanoma. The CDR3 protein is CASSLAASYNEQFF. The CDR3 DNA reads as TGTGCCAGTTCTCTAGCGGCGTCCTACAATGAGCAGTTCTTC.